These 18 T cell receptor beta chains were all obtained from the same sample, sequenced in a study of cytomegalovirus exposure and HLA in healthy donors. The method was immunoSEQ multiplex PCR; TCRdb's version includes in-frame clones alone and lacks a portion of them. This table holds about 120,000 clones, roughly 90% found once. The specimen sequenced was PBMCs. Receptors were obtained from a woman younger than 30 in good health and CMV-seropositive.

This chain links TRBV7-9 with TRBJ2-7, with 9 bases that match TRBD2. The CDR3 has 17 residues. Germline V lookup: CDR1 SEHNR, CDR2 FQNEAQ (reference sequence). With V trimmed by 2 bases and J by 4 bases, 12 bases remained unmatched. The CDR3 protein is CASSLRSVAGVVYEQYF. CDR3 in DNA: TGTGCCAGCAGCTTACGATCGGTAGCGGGAGTTGTATACGAGCAGTACTTC.

This clone was seen only a few times. V is TRBV27 and J is TRBJ2-7, with 11 bases fitting TRBD1. From germline, CDR1 is MNHEY and CDR2 SMNVEV (reference sequence). The CDR3 extends over 15 amino acids. With 5 bases clipped from V and 2 bases from J, the junction kept 5 bases outside the gene matches. The CDR3 sequence: CASSPGQGAAYEQYF. CDR3 nucleotides: TGTGCCAGCAGTCCCGGACAGGGGGCCGCCTACGAGCAGTACTTC.

The chain couples TRBV7-8 to TRBJ2-3; D not resolved. This CDR3 is built from 11 residues. Germline V CDR1 and CDR2: SGHVS, FQNEAQ. V was pared by 6 bases and J by 5 bases, with 6 bases between. The CDR3 DNA reads as TGTGCCAGCAGTATAAAAGATACGCAGTATTTT. Translation gives CASSIKDTQYF.

CDR3 region: CASKLGGLALYEQYF. CDR3 nucleotide sequence: TGTGCCAGCAAATTAGGAGGACTAGCGCTTTACGAGCAGTACTTC. V and J are TRBV2 and TRBJ2-7, with 9 positions matching TRBD2. This CDR3 comprises 15 residues. Trimming at V came to 7 bases and at J to 4 bases, leaving 11 bases not matched to a gene. CDR1 and CDR2 from the germline V gene are SNHLY and FYNNEI.

The rearrangement links TRBV27 to TRBJ1-4, with D possibly TRBD1 on 5 matching bases. Trimming cost V 5 bases and J 10 bases, with 17 bases left between them. CDR3 length equals 14 residues. The germline gives CDR1 MNHEY, CDR2 SMNVEV (reference sequence). The CDR3 DNA follows: TGTGCCAGCAGTGACGCAGGGCCCAGAGGAAAACTGTTTTTT. This translates into CASSDAGPRGKLFF.

The table lists this clone with a count of one. The chain combines TRBV30 with TRBJ2-5; D is possibly TRBD1 (5 bases). Deletions cut 2 bases from V and 4 bases from J, with 5 bases between. Germline V lookup: CDR1 GTSNPN, CDR2 SVGIG (reference sequence). The CDR3 length is 11 residues. The CDR3 here is CAWSRGETQYF. DNA of the CDR3: TGTGCCTGGAGTAGGGGAGAGACCCAGTACTTC.

This clone was seen a handful of times. The chain recombines TRBV5-1 with TRBJ2-5; no definite D call. The germline V gene has CDR1 SGHRS and CDR2 YFSETQ. This CDR3 comprises 10 residues. Trimming took off 10 bases at V and 3 bases at J, with 7 bases between the two ends. The CDR3 DNA reads as TGCGCCCCGGCGGAAGAGACCCAGTACTTC. Residues: CAPAEETQYF.

The chain links TRBV28 to TRBJ1-1, with 7 bases lining up with TRBD1. The CDR3 loop spans 12 amino acids. Germline CDR1 is MDHEN and CDR2 is SYDVKM. Losses at the gene ends were 5 bases for V and 7 bases for J; bases not matched to a gene: 4. The CDR3 is CASSLPGGEAFF. The DNA of the CDR3 is TGTGCCAGCAGTCTACCAGGGGGTGAAGCTTTCTTT.

The V gene is TRBV6-1, the J gene TRBJ1-5, with D possibly TRBD1 on 6 matching bases. The length of the CDR3 is 15 residues. Germline-derived CDR1 and CDR2 are MNHNS and SASEGT. Trimming took off 7 bases at V and 5 bases at J, with 18 bases between the two ends. The CDR3 loop reads CASTQAQGWDQPQHF. The CDR3 coding sequence is TGTGCCAGCACCCAAGCCCAGGGGTGGGATCAGCCCCAGCATTTT.

CDR3: CASSQEERGTIYF. CDR3 DNA sequence: TGTGCCAGCAGCCAAGAGGAACGGGGCACCATATATTTT. This chain connects TRBV14 to TRBJ1-3; D gene ambiguous. The CDR3 contains 13 residues. The germline V and J ends were trimmed by 0 bases and 9 bases, with 9 bases remaining between them. Germline V CDR1 and CDR2: SGHDN, FVKESK.

This clone was found once. The rearrangement uses TRBV19 and TRBJ1-5; D is undetermined. V was clipped by 3 bases and J by 0 bases, with 9 bases between them. The germline V gene encodes CDR1 LNHDA and CDR2 SQIVND (reference sequence). This CDR3 contains 15 residues. CDR3 amino acids: CASSIKTYSNQPQHF. CDR3 coding DNA: TGTGCCAGTAGTATTAAAACATATAGCAATCAGCCCCAGCATTTT. Full variable domain (remainder filled in from reference TRBV19 and TRBJ1-5): DGGITQSPKYLFRKEGQNVTLSCEQNLNHDAMYWYRQDPGQGLRLIYYSQIVNDFQKGDIAEGYSVSREKKESFPLTVTSAQKNPTAFYLCASSIKTYSNQPQHFGDGTRLSIL.

The chain combines TRBV2 with TRBJ1-6; no definite D call. The CDR3 covers 17 residues. V was clipped by 5 bases and J by 0 bases, with 14 bases between them. CDR1 and CDR2 (germline): SNHLY, FYNNEI. The CDR3 nucleotides read TGTGCCAGCAGTTCACGGACTCTGAGCTCCTATAATTCACCCCTCCACTTT. It codes for CASSSRTLSSYNSPLHF.

This clone was found once. The chain carries TRBV18 and TRBJ2-5; D is unresolved. Germline V gene sequence: CDR1 KGHSH, CDR2 LQKENI. The V gene lost 0 bases and the J gene lost 4 bases, with 9 bases spanning the gap. The CDR3 extends over 14 amino acids. CDR3 DNA sequence: TGTGCCAGCTCACCACCGACAAACCGAGAGACCCAGTACTTC. The encoded protein is CASSPPTNRETQYF. Full variable domain (missing parts from reference TRBV18 and TRBJ2-5): NAGVMQNPRHLVRRRGQEARLRCSPMKGHSHVYWYRQLPEEGLKFMVYLQKENIIDESGMPKERFSAEFPKEGPSILRIQQVVRGDSAAYFCASSPPTNRETQYFGPGTRLLVL.

This rearrangement joins TRBV19 to TRBJ1-5, with TRBD1 as a possible D gene (6 bases). The length of the CDR3 is 14 residues. CDR1 LNHDA and CDR2 SQIVND come from the germline V gene (reference sequence). V shed 5 bases and J shed 2 bases, with 10 bases lying between them. CDR3 coding DNA: TGTGCCAGTAGTGCCCGACAGGGCAATCAGCCCCAGCATTTT. It translates to CASSARQGNQPQHF.

V usage is TRBV4-1 and J usage is TRBJ2-7; D is unresolved. This CDR3 is built from 13 residues. Germline V gives CDR1 MGHRA, CDR2 YSYEKL. V lost 4 bases and J lost 6, with 13 bases in between. The CDR3 reads CASSPLPPREQYF. The CDR3 DNA is TGCGCCAGCAGCCCCCTTCCTCCCCGCGAGCAGTACTTC.

The chain recombines TRBV6-1 with TRBJ1-1; 7 positions match TRBD1. Germline assignment: CDR1 MNHNS and CDR2 SASEGT. This CDR3 has 16 amino acids. J was trimmed by 0 bases and V by 4 bases; bases with no gene match: 8. The CDR3 sequence: CASSVVTGTVNTEAFF. CDR3 in DNA: TGTGCCAGCAGTGTCGTTACCGGGACAGTGAACACTGAAGCTTTCTTT.

The gene calls are TRBV6-6 and TRBJ2-3; TRBD2 matches 8 bases. Germline lookup yields CDR1 MNHNY and CDR2 SVGAGI (reference sequence). The CDR3 is 16 amino acids. After removal of 5 bases from V and 3 bases from J, the junction contained 10 bases not matched to a gene. The CDR3: CASSPLSSGRTDTQYF. CDR3 nucleotides: TGTGCCAGCAGTCCCCTATCTAGCGGGCGGACAGATACGCAGTATTTT.

This chain joins TRBV5-5 and TRBJ2-7; D is perhaps TRBD1 (6 bases). There are 16 residues in the CDR3. Germline assignment: CDR1 SGHKS and CDR2 YYEKEE (reference sequence). Between the trimmed V and J ends, which lost 3 bases and 0 bases, there was a span of 16 bases. CDR3 region: CASSYAPRDNSYEQYF. CDR3 nucleotide sequence: TGTGCCAGCAGCTATGCCCCGAGGGACAACTCCTACGAGCAGTACTTC.